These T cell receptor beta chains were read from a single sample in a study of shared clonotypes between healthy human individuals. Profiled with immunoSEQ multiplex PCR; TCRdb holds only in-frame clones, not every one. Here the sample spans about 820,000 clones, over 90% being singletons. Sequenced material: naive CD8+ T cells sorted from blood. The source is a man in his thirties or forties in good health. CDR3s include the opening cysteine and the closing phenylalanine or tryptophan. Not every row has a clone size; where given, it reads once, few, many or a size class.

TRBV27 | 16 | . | CASSPRGHASNQPQHF
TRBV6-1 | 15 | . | CASSEVGGSAYEQYF
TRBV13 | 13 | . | CASSPGGQETQYF
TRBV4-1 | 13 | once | CASSPWDTGELFF
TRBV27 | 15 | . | CASSPRDRGEEKLFF
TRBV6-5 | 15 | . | CASSYSIGGPGELFF
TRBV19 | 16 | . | CASSKSVGRLTDTQYF
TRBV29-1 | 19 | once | CSVEGGTVSPHRRTYGYTF
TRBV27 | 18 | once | CASSLSPASESGANVLTF
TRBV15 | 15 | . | CATSRDRSPNQPQHF
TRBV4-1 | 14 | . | CASSQEQVTYEQYF
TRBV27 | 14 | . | CASSLSRGASEQYF
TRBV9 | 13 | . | CASSGQGPDTQYF
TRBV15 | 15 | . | CATSRGGRVGNTIYF
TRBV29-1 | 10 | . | CSVLGETQYF